This T cell receptor beta chain is drawn from a study of patients and donors after allogeneic stem cell transplantation. Each CDR3 protein is one row after TCRdb ran MiXCR on the RT-PCR reads. The repertoire holds some 960,000 distinct CDR3 sequences, with under 20% as singletons. This clonotype came up a few times. Trimming took 0 bases from V and 5 from J, leaving 10 bases between them. This CDR3 has 14 residues. The germline V gene has CDR1 MNHEY and CDR2 SVGAGI. The sequencing input was blood, either unsorted or a sorted T cell fraction (not recorded which). The sequence was collected from a human donor who was either an allogeneic HSCT recipient or a stem cell or donor lymphocyte infusion donor (not recorded which). It is not recorded whose cells these are; they may come from a transplant donor. The rearrangement joins TRBV6-5 to TRBJ2-5; D call uncertain. CDR3 loop: CASSYSILGETQYF. DNA of the CDR3: TGTGCCAGCAGTTACTCGATCCTTGGCGAGACCCAGTACTTC.